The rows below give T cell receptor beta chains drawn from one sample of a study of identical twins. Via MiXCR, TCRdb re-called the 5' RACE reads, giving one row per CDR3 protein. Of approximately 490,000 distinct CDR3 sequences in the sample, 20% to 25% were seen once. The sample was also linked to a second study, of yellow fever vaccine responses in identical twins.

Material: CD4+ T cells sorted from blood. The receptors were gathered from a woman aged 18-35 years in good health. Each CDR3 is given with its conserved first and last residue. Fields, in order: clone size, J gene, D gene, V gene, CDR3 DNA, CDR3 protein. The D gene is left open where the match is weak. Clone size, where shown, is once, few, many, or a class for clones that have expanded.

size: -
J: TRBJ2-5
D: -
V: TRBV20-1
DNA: TGCAGTGCTACGTTCCAAGAGACCCAGTACTTC
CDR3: CSATFQETQYF

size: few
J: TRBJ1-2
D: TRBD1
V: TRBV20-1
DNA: TGCAGTGCTAGAGGAGGGGGGACAGCTGAGGGCTACACCTTC
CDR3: CSARGGGTAEGYTF

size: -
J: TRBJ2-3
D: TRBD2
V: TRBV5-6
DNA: TGTGCCAGCAGCTTGGTCGCGGGAGGAGATACGCAGTATTTT
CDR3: CASSLVAGGDTQYF

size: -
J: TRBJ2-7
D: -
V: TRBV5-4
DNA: TGTGCCAGCAGGAAATCGGGAGCCCACGAGCAGTACTTC
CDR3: CASRKSGAHEQYF

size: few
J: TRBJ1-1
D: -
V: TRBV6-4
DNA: TGTGCCAGCAGTGAACAGCATGGGAGGGAAGCTTTCTTT
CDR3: CASSEQHGREAFF

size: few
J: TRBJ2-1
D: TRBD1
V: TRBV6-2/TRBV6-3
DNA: TGTGCCAGCAGAACTACAGGGGGCTCCTACAATGAGCAGTTCTTC
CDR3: CASRTTGGSYNEQFF

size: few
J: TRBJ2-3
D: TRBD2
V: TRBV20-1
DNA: TGCAGTGGACTAGCGGGATTCACAGATACGCAGTATTTT
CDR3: CSGLAGFTDTQYF

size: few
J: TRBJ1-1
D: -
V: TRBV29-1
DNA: TGCAGCGTTCAGGTTCAGGGGAACACTGAAGCTTTCTTT
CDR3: CSVQVQGNTEAFF

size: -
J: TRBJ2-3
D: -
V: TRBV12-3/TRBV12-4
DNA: TGTGCCAGCAGGAAAGGGGAGCTGGCCTTCACAGATACGCAGTATTTT
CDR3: CASRKGELAFTDTQYF

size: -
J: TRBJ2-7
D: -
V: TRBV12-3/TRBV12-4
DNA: TGTGCCAGCAGTGACCAGCGGGCCCGCTCCTACGAGCAGTACTTC
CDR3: CASSDQRARSYEQYF

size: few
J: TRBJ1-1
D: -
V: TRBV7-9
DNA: TGTGCCAGCAGCAAGGGACGGCTGAACACTGAAGCTTTCTTT
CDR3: CASSKGRLNTEAFF

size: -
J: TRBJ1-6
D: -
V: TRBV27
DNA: TGTGCCAGCAGTCGGACAGCTAATTCACCCCTCCACTTT
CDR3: CASSRTANSPLHF

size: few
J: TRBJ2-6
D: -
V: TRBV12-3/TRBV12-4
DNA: TGTGCCAGCAGCCCCGTCGAGCCCGGGGCACTCTCTGGGGCCAACGTCCTGACTTTC
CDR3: CASSPVEPGALSGANVLTF